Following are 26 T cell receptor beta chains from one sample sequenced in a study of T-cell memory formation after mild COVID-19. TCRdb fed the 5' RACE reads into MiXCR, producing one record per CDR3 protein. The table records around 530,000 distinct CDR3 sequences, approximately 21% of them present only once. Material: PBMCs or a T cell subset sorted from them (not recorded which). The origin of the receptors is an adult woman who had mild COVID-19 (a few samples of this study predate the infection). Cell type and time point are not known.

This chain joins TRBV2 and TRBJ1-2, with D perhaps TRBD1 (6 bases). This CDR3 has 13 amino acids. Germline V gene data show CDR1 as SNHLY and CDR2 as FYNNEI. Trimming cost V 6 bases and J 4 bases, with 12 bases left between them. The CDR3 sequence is CASSRDKLYGYTF. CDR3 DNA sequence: TGTGCCAGCAGCAGGGACAAGCTCTATGGCTACACCTTC.

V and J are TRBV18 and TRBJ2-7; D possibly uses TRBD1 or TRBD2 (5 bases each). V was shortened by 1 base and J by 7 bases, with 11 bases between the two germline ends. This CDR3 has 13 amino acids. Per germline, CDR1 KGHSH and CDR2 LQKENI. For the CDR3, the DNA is TGTGCCAGCTCACCACTGAATGAGGGGGAGCAGTACTTC. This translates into CASSPLNEGEQYF.

The CDR3 is CASSLTGMEPQHF. CDR3 nucleotide sequence: TGCGCCAGCAGCCTGACAGGGATGGAGCCCCAGCATTTT. The chain has TRBV5-1 and TRBJ1-5, with 7 bases aligning to TRBD1. CDR3 length: 13 amino acids. The J segment lost 8 bases and the V segment lost 4 bases, leaving 6 bases of the junction unmatched. Germline CDR1 reads SGHRS; CDR2 reads YFSETQ.

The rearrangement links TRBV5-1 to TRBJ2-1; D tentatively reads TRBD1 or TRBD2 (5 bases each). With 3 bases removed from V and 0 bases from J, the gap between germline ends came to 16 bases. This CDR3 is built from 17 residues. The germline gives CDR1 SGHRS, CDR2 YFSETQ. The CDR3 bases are TGCGCCAGCAGCTCGCGGACACTAGGCGGCTCCTACAATGAGCAGTTCTTC. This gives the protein CASSSRTLGGSYNEQFF. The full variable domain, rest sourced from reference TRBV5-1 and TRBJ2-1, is KAGVTQTPRYLIKTRGQQVTLSCSPISGHRSVSWYQQTPGQGLQFLFEYFSETQRNKGNFPGRFSGRQFSNSRSEMNVSTLELGDSALYLCASSSRTLGGSYNEQFFGPGTRLTVL.

The CDR3 DNA reads TGCGCCAGCAGACCTCTCACAGGGAATTCACCCCTCCACTTT. This sequence encodes CASRPLTGNSPLHF. This chain connects TRBV5-1 to TRBJ1-6, with a possible D match to TRBD1 (6 bases). Trimming took 5 bases from V and 7 from J, leaving 13 bases between them. Looked up from germline, CDR1 is SGHRS and CDR2 is YFSETQ. The CDR3 contains 14 residues.

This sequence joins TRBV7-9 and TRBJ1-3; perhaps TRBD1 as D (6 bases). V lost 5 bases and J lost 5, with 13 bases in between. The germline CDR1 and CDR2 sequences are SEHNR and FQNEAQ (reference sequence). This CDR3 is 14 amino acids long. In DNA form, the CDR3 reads TGTGCCAGCAGCCCGTCACAGGGTAGAAACACCATATATTTT. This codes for CASSPSQGRNTIYF.

CDR3 DNA: TGTGCCAGCAGAGCCACAGGGTTCACTGAAGCTTTCTTT. Residues: CASRATGFTEAFF. The chain carries TRBV2 and TRBJ1-1; D may be TRBD1 (6 bases). CDR3 size: 13 residues. Trimming removed 6 bases at V and 4 bases at J, with 12 bases between. Germline V lookup: CDR1 SNHLY, CDR2 FYNNEI.

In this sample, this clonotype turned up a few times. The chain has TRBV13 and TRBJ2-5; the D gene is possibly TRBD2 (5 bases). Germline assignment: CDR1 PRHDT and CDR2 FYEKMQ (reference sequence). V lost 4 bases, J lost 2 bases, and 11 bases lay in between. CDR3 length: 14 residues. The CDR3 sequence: CASSSTADQETQYF. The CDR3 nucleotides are TGTGCCAGCAGCTCAACAGCGGATCAAGAGACCCAGTACTTC. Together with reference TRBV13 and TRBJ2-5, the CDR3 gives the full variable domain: AAGVIQSPRHLIKEKRETATLKCYPIPRHDTVYWYQQGPGQDPQFLISFYEKMQSDKGSIPDRFSAQQFSDYHSELNMSSLELGDSALYFCASSSTADQETQYFGPGTRLLVL.

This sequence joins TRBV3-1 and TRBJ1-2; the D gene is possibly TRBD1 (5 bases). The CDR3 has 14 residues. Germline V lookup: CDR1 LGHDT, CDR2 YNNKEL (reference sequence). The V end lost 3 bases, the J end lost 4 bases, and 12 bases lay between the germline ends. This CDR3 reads CASSHDSPRYGYTF. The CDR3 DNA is TGTGCCAGCAGCCATGACAGTCCGCGCTATGGCTACACCTTC.

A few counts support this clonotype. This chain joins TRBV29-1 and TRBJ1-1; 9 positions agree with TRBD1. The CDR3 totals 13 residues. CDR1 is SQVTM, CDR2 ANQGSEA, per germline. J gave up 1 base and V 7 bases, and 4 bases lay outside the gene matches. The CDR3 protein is CSGGQGENTEAFF. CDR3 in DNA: TGCAGCGGGGGACAGGGCGAGAACACTGAAGCTTTCTTT.

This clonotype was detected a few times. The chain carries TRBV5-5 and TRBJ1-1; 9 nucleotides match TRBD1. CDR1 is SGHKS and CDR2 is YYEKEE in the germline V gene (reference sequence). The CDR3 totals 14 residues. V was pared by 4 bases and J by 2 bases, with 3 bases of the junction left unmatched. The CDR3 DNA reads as TGTGCCAGCAGCCGGACAGGGGATAACACTGAAGCTTTCTTT. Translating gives CASSRTGDNTEAFF.

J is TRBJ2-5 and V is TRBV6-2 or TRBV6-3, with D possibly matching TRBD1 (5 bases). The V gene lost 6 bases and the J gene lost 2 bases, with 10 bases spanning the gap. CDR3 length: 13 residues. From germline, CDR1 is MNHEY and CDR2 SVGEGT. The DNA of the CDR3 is TGTGCCAGCAGGCACCAGGGTCAAGAGACCCAGTACTTC. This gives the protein CASRHQGQETQYF.

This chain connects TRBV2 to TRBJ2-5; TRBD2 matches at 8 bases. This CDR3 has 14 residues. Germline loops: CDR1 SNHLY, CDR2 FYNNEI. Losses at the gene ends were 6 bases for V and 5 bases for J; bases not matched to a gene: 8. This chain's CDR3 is CASSATSAAETQYF. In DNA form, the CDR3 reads TGTGCCAGCAGCGCGACTAGCGCGGCGGAGACCCAGTACTTC.

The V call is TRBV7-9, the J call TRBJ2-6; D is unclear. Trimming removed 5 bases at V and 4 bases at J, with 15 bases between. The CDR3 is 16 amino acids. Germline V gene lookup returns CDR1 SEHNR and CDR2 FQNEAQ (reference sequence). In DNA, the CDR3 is TGTGCCAGCAGCGCGCCAGGTACTTCGGGGGCCAACGTCCTGACTTTC. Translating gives CASSAPGTSGANVLTF.

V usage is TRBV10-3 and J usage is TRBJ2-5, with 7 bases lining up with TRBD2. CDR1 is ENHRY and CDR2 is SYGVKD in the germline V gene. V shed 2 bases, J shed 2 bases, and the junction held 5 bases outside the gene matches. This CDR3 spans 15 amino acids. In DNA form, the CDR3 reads TGTGCCATCAGTGAGCCAGGAGCGGGGCAAGAGACCCAGTACTTC. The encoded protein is CAISEPGAGQETQYF.

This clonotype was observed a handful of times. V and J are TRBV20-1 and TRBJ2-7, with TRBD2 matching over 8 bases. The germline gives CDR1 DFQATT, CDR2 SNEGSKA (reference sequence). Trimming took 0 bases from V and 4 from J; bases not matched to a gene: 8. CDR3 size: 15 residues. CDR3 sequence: CSARDQGLAIYEQYF. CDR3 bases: TGCAGTGCTAGAGATCAAGGACTAGCTATTTACGAGCAGTACTTC.

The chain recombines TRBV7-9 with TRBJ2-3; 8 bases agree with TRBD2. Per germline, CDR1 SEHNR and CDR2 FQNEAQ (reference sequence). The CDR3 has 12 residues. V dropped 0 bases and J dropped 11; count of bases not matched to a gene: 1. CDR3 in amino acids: CASSLATSGQYF. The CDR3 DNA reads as TGTGCCAGCAGCTTAGCAACTAGCGGGCAGTATTTT. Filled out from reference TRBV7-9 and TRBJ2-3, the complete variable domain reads DTGVSQNPRHKITKRGQNVTFRCDPISEHNRLYWYRQTLGQGPEFLTYFQNEAQLEKSRLLSDRFSAERPKGSFSTLEIQRTEQGDSAMYLCASSLATSGQYFGPGTRLTVL.

The CDR3: CASSKAIHPDVGTYGYTF. Written as DNA, the CDR3 is TGTGCCAGCAGCAAAGCGATCCACCCTGATGTGGGGACCTATGGCTACACCTTC. The gene calls are TRBV21-1 and TRBJ1-2; the table's TRBD1 call for D was not verified on the DNA. TRBV21-1 is tagged as a pseudogene. CDR3 size: 18 residues.

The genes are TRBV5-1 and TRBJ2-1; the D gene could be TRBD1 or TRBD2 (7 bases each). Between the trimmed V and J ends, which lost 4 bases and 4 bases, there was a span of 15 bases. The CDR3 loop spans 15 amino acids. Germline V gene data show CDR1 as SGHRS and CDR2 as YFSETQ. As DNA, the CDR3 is TGCGCCAGCAGCAGGGGAGGGGGCGAGTACAATGAGCAGTTCTTC. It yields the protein CASSRGGGEYNEQFF.

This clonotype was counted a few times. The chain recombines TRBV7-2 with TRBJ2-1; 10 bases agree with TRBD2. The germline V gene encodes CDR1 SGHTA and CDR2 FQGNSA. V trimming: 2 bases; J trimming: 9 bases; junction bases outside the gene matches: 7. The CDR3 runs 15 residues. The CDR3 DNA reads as TGTGCCAGCAGCTTATTGAGCGGGAGGGGAGGTGAGCAGTTCTTC. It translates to CASSLLSGRGGEQFF.

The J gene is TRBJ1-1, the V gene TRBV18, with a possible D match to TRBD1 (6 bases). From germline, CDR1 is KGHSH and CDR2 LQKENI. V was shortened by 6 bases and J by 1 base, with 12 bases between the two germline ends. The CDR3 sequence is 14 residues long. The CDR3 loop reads CASSKAGANTEAFF. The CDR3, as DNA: TGTGCCAGCTCTAAGGCAGGGGCGAACACTGAAGCTTTCTTT.

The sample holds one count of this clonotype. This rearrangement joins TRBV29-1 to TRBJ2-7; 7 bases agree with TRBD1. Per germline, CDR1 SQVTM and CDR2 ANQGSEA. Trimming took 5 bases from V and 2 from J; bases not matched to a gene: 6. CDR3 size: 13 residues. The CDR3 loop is CSVSQGTTYEQYF. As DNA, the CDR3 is TGCAGCGTTTCACAGGGGACAACCTACGAGCAGTACTTC.

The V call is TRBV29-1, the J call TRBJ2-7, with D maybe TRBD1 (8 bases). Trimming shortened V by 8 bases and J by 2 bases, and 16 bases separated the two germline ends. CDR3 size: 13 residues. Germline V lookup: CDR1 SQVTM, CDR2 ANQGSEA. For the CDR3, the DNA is TGCAGCTCGGACAGGGAGGGGGCCTACGAGCAGTACTTC. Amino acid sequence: CSSDREGAYEQYF.

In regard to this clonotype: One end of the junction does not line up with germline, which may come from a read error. As DNA, the CDR3 is TGCGCCAGCGCCCACGGGGTACGCTCCAACGAGCAGTACTTC. It yields the protein CASAHGVRSNEQYF. V is TRBV4-3 and J is TRBJ2-7; D is perhaps TRBD2 (5 bases). The CDR3 runs to 14 residues. Germline values: CDR1 LGHNA, CDR2 YSLEER.

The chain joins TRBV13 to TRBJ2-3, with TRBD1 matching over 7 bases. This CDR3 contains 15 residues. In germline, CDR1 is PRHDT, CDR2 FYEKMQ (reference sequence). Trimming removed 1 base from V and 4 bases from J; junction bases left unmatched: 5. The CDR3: CASSLDRGRPDTQYF. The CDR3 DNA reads TGTGCCAGCAGCTTAGACAGGGGCCGTCCAGATACGCAGTATTTT. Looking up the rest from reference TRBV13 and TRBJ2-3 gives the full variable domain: AAGVIQSPRHLIKEKRETATLKCYPIPRHDTVYWYQQGPGQDPQFLISFYEKMQSDKGSIPDRFSAQQFSDYHSELNMSSLELGDSALYFCASSLDRGRPDTQYFGPGTRLTVL.

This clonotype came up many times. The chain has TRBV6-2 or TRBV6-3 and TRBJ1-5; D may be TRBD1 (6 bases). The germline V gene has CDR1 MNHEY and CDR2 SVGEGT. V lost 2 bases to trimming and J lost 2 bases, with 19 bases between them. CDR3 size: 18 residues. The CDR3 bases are TGTGCCAGCAGTTACGCCAAGATAACAGGGATCGGCAATCAGCCCCAGCATTTT. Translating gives CASSYAKITGIGNQPQHF.